One sample yielded the 16 T cell receptor beta chains listed below, sequenced in a study of blood T cell repertoires in COVID-19. TCRdb keeps only in-frame clones here, not all; method: immunoSEQ multiplex PCR. The table shows some 210,000 clones, with approximately 89% occurring only once. Sequenced material: peripheral blood. All receptors derive from a woman between 40 and 55 years old with acute or convalescent COVID-19.

The V call is TRBV21-1, the J call TRBJ1-6. TRBV21-1 is designated a pseudogene. The CDR3 has 12 amino acids. The CDR3 region is CASSKGGSPLHF. Here the CDR3 DNA reads TGTGCCAGCAGCAAAGGAGGGTCACCCCTCCACTTT.

The chain joins TRBV7-2 to TRBJ1-2; D might be TRBD1 (6 bases). The CDR3 contains 14 residues. The germline V gene has CDR1 SGHTA and CDR2 FQGNSA. V dropped 7 bases and J dropped 7 bases, with 19 bases sitting between them. CDR3 in amino acids: CASTIPDRRGGYTF. CDR3 in DNA: TGTGCCAGCACCATACCAGACAGGAGAGGTGGCTACACCTTC.

The chain recombines TRBV24-1 with TRBJ2-1, with 9 bases matching TRBD1. J gave up 7 bases and V 3 bases, and 12 bases lay outside the gene matches. Germline CDR1 KGHDR, CDR2 SFDVKD. The CDR3 is 17 residues long. CDR3 region: CATSDQVGDRDINEQFF. The DNA for the CDR3 is TGTGCCACCAGTGATCAGGTCGGGGACAGGGATATAAATGAGCAGTTCTTC.

The J gene is TRBJ1-2, the V gene TRBV13; TRBD1 matches 8 bases. The V and J ends lost 0 bases and 4 bases, in that order; junction bases with no gene match: 7. Germline values: CDR1 PRHDT, CDR2 FYEKMQ (reference sequence). The CDR3 spans 16 residues. DNA for the CDR3: TGTGCCAGCAGCTTAGGCCCCCAGGGGGCTCGCTATGGCTACACCTTC. This translates into CASSLGPQGARYGYTF.

V gene TRBV2 combines with J gene TRBJ1-2, with TRBD1 matching over 7 bases. Germline CDR1 and CDR2: SNHLY and FYNNEI. The CDR3 covers 13 residues. The junction had 4 bases not matched to a gene; V was cut back by 8 bases and J by 1 base. CDR3 sequence: CASGRDSNYGYTF. For the CDR3, the DNA is TGTGCCAGCGGCAGGGACAGTAACTATGGCTACACCTTC. Variable domain in full (rest from reference TRBV2 and TRBJ1-2): EPEVTQTPSHQVTQMGQEVILRCVPISNHLYFYWYRQILGQKVEFLVSFYNNEISEKSEIFDDQFSVERPDGSNFTLKIRSTKLEDSAMYFCASGRDSNYGYTFGSGTRLTVV.

This rearrangement joins TRBV27 to TRBJ2-3, with D perhaps TRBD2 (5 bases). The V gene lost 3 bases and the J gene lost 2 bases, with 9 bases spanning the gap. This CDR3 spans 14 amino acids. Germline CDR1 is MNHEY and CDR2 is SMNVEV (reference sequence). Written as DNA, the CDR3 is TGTGCCAGCAGTTTCCTAGCTAACACAGATACGCAGTATTTT. This encodes CASSFLANTDTQYF.

This clone was seen more than once but under ten times. The chain links TRBV5-5 to TRBJ2-2, with unresolved D. The ends were cut back, 0 bases at V and 7 bases at J, with 7 bases in the middle. The V gene's germline CDR1 is SGHKS and CDR2 YYEKEE (reference sequence). The CDR3 sequence is 13 residues long. This chain's CDR3 is CASSLAVNGELFF. The CDR3 DNA follows: TGTGCCAGCAGCTTGGCGGTTAACGGGGAGCTGTTTTTT.

This rearrangement joins TRBV12-3 or TRBV12-4 to TRBJ1-1, with D unclear. The V end lost 7 bases, the J end lost 1 base, and 4 bases lay between the germline ends. CDR3 length: 11 amino acids. CDR3 DNA: TGTGCCAGCACCAAGAACACTGAAGCTTTCTTT. Its protein product is CASTKNTEAFF.

V and J are TRBV2 and TRBJ1-5; TRBD1 aligns across 9 bases. Germline CDR1 reads SNHLY; CDR2 reads FYNNEI. Trimming at V came to 6 bases and at J to 2 bases, leaving 5 bases not matched to a gene. This CDR3 comprises 15 residues. The CDR3 DNA reads TGTGCCAGCAGGAGGGGACAGGGAGGCAATCAGCCCCAGCATTTT. Protein product: CASRRGQGGNQPQHF. The full variable domain, completed using reference TRBV2 and TRBJ1-5, is EPEVTQTPSHQVTQMGQEVILRCVPISNHLYFYWYRQILGQKVEFLVSFYNNEISEKSEIFDDQFSVERPDGSNFTLKIRSTKLEDSAMYFCASRRGQGGNQPQHFGDGTRLSIL.

This chain joins TRBV5-5 and TRBJ1-2; D is undetermined. V was cut by 0 bases and J by 4 bases, with 10 bases left in between. The CDR3 spans 14 residues. Germline-derived CDR1 and CDR2 are SGHKS and YYEKEE (reference sequence). CDR3 loop: CASSLDETIYGYTF. CDR3 bases: TGTGCCAGCAGCTTGGACGAGACAATCTATGGCTACACCTTC.

V usage is TRBV7-9 and J usage is TRBJ1-2; possibly TRBD1 for D (6 bases). The germline CDR1 and CDR2 sequences are SEHNR and FQNEAQ (reference sequence). The CDR3 totals 12 residues. Trimming cost V 5 bases and J 8 bases, with 12 bases left between them. In DNA form, the CDR3 reads TGTGCCAGCAGCGAGCGACAGGTGGGCTACACCTTC. Protein sequence: CASSERQVGYTF.

The chain recombines TRBV30 with TRBJ1-6, with a possible D match to TRBD1 (5 bases). CDR1 GTSNPN and CDR2 SVGIG come from the germline V gene (reference sequence). The CDR3 totals 15 residues. V was clipped by 0 bases and J by 10 bases, with 16 bases between them. The CDR3, as DNA: TGTGCCTGGAGTGTACGGGGCAGCGGGCGATCACCCCTCCACTTT. Residues: CAWSVRGSGRSPLHF.

The chain recombines TRBV15 with TRBJ2-2, with D possibly matching TRBD2 (6 bases). V was pared by 8 bases and J by 5 bases, with 12 bases between. In germline, CDR1 is LNHNV, CDR2 YYDKDF (reference sequence). The CDR3 is made up of 13 amino acids. CDR3 amino acids: CATRRAGTGELFF. In DNA form, the CDR3 reads TGTGCCACCCGGAGGGCTGGGACCGGGGAGCTGTTTTTT.

The rearrangement uses TRBV30 and TRBJ2-5; no clear D. This CDR3 has 11 residues. The germline V gene encodes CDR1 GTSNPN and CDR2 SVGIG (reference sequence). V was clipped by 7 bases and J by 4 bases, with 10 bases between them. CDR3 in amino acids: CASRVGETQYF. CDR3 DNA: TGTGCCTCCCGGGTGGGAGAGACCCAGTACTTC.

The chain joins TRBV2 to TRBJ2-4, with 10 bases matching TRBD1. There are 17 residues in the CDR3. After removal of 4 bases from V and 4 bases from J, the junction contained 10 bases not matched to a gene. Germline V gene sequence: CDR1 SNHLY, CDR2 FYNNEI. CDR3: CASSVDRDRGGKNIQYF. The CDR3 DNA is TGTGCCAGCAGTGTGGACCGGGACAGGGGTGGGAAAAACATTCAGTACTTC.

The chain combines TRBV11-2 with TRBJ1-1, with D unresolved. The CDR3 totals 14 residues. Deletions cut 4 bases from V and 2 bases from J, with 11 bases between. CDR1 and CDR2 from the germline V gene are SGHAT and FQNNGV. The DNA for the CDR3 is TGTGCCAGCAGCTATGAGGGCGGAAACACTGAAGCTTTCTTT. This gives the protein CASSYEGGNTEAFF.